This T cell receptor (beta chain) was captured by sequencing in a study of T cells in Graves' hyperthyroidism and ophthalmopathy. This CDR3 comprises 14 residues. Germline lookup yields CDR1 SGHTS and CDR2 YDEGEE. With 0 bases removed from V and 8 bases from J, the gap between germline ends came to 11 bases. RNA transcripts served as the template for amplifying TCR beta CDR3 regions. Using the HTBI primer set, a first-round RT-PCR was run on the TCR CDR3. TCRdb re-called the multiplex PCR reads with MiXCR, one entry per CDR3 protein. The sample lists about 290,000 distinct CDR3 sequences, approximately 15% occurring once. Uncontrolled infection, other autoimmune disease, pregnancy or lactation disqualified patients from enrolment. Each diagnosis was grounded in clinical symptoms, serum thyroxine and TRAb, thyroid ultrasound, and orbital computed tomography.

Material for sequencing was blood. This receptor was identified in a middle-aged woman with Graves' hyperthyroidism. This chain links TRBV5-8 with TRBJ2-2; possible D gene TRBD1, 5 bases. CDR3 bases: TGTGCCAGCAGCTTGGTCAGGGTTAGGGGGGAGCTGTTTTTT. Translation: CASSLVRVRGELFF. Full variable domain (missing parts from reference TRBV5-8 and TRBJ2-2): EAGVTQSPTHLIKTRGQQATLRCSPISGHTSVYWYQQALGLGLQFLLWYDEGEERNRGNFPPRFSGRQFPNYSSELNVNALELEDSALYLCASSLVRVRGELFFGEGSRLTVL.